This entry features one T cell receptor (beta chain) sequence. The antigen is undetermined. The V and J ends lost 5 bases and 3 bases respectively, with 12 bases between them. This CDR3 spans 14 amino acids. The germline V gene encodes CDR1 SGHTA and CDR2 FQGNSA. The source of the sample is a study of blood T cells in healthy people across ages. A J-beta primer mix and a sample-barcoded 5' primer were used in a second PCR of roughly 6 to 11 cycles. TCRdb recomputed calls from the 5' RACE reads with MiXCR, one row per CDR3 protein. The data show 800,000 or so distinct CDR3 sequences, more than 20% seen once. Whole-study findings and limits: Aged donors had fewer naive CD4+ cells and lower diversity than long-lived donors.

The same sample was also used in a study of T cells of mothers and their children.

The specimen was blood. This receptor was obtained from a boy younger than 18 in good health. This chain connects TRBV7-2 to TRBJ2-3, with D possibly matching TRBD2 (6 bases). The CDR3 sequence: CASSLPGLTDTQYF. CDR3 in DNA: TGTGCCAGCAGCCTACCGGGACTTACAGATACGCAGTATTTT.